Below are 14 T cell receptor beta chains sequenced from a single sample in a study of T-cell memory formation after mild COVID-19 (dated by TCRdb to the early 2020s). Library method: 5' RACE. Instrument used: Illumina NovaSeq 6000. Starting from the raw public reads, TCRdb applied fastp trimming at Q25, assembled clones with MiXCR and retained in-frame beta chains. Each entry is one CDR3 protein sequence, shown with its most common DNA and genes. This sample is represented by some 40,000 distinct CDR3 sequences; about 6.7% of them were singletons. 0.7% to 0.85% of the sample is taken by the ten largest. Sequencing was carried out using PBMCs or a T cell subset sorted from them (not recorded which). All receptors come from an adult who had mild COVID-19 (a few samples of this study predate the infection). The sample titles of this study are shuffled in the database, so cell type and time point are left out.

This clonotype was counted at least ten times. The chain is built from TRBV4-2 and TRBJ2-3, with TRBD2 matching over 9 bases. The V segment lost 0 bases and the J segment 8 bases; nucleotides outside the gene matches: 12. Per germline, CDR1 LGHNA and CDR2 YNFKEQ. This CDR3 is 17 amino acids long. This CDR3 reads CASSQDGAGGPGGTQYF. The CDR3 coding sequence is TGTGCCAGCAGCCAAGATGGGGCGGGGGGGCCCGGTGGTACGCAGTATTTT.

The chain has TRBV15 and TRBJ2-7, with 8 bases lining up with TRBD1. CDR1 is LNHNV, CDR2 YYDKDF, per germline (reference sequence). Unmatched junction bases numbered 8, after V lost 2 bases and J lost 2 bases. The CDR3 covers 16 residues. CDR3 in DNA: TGTGCCACCAGCAGAAAAACCGGGACAGGTCCCTACGAGCAGTACTTC. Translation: CATSRKTGTGPYEQYF.

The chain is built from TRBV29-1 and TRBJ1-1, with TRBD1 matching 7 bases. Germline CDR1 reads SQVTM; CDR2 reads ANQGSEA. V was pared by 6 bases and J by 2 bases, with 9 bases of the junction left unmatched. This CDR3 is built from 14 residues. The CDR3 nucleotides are TGCAGCGTGGACACGACAGGGACTAACACTGAAGCTTTCTTT. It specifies CSVDTTGTNTEAFF.

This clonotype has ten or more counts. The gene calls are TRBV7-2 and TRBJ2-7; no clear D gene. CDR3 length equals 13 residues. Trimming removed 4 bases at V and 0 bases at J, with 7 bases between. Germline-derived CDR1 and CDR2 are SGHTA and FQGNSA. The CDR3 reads CASSSRVSYEQYF. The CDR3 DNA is TGTGCCAGCAGCTCTAGGGTCTCCTACGAGCAGTACTTC.

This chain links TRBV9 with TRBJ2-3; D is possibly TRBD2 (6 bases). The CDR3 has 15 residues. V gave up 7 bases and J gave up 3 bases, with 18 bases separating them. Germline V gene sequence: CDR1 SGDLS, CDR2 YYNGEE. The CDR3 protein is CASCSGSGRTDTQYF. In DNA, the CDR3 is TGTGCCAGCTGTTCCGGGAGCGGTAGGACAGATACGCAGTATTTT. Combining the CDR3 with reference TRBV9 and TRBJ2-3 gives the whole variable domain DSGVTQTPKHLITATGQRVTLRCSPRSGDLSVYWYQQSLDQGLQFLIQYYNGEERAKGNILERFSAQQFPDLHSELNLSSLELGDSALYFCASCSGSGRTDTQYFGPGTRLTVL.

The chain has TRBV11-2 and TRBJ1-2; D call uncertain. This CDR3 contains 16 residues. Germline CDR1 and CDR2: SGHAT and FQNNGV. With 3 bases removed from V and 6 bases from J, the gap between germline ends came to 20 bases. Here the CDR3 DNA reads TGTGCCAGCAGCTTCTTGACCCGGACCCAGTCCCATGGCTACACCTTC. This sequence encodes CASSFLTRTQSHGYTF. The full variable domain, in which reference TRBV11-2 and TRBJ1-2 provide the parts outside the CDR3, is EAGVAQSPRYKIIEKRQSVAFWCNPISGHATLYWYQQILGQGPKLLIQFQNNGVVDDSQLPKDRFSAERLKGVDSTLKIQPAKLEDSAVYLCASSFLTRTQSHGYTFGSGTRLTVV.

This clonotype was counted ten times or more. The CDR3 region has the DNA TGCAGTGCCCCGGACAGGGGGGGGGCAGATACGCAGTATTTT. This sequence encodes CSAPDRGGADTQYF. The chain has TRBV20-1 and TRBJ2-3; 10 bases map to TRBD1. V trimming: 6 bases; J trimming: 4 bases; junction bases outside the gene matches: 7. Germline V lookup: CDR1 DFQATT, CDR2 SNEGSKA (reference sequence). This CDR3 is built from 14 residues.

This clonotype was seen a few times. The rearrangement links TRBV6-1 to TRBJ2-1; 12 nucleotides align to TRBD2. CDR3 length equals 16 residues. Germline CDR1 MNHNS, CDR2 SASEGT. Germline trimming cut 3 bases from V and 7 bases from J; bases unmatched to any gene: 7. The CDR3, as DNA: TGTGCCAGCAGTGATTTCCTAGCGGGAGGGGGTAATGAGCAGTTCTTC. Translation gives CASSDFLAGGGNEQFF.

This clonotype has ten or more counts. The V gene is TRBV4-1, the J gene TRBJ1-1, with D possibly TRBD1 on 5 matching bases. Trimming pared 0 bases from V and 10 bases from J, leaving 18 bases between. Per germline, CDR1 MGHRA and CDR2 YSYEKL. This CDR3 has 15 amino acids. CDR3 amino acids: CASSQEKRTSGGAFF. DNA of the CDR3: TGCGCCAGCAGCCAAGAAAAGAGGACATCCGGGGGAGCTTTCTTT.

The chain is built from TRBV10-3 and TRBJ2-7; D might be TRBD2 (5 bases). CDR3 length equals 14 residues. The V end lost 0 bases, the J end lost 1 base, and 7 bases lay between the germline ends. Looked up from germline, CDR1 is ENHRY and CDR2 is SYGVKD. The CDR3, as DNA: TGTGCCATCAGTGAGTCTTCGGGGTCCTACGAGCAGTACTTC. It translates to CAISESSGSYEQYF.

CDR3 in amino acids: CASSLAGGDNTEAFF. The CDR3 DNA reads as TGTGCCAGCAGCTTAGCCGGGGGTGACAACACTGAAGCTTTCTTT. The J gene is TRBJ1-1, the V gene TRBV7-9, with a tentative D call TRBD1 (5 bases). The CDR3 extends over 15 amino acids. The germline gives CDR1 SEHNR, CDR2 FQNEAQ (reference sequence). V dropped 0 bases and J dropped 2 bases, with 10 bases sitting between them.

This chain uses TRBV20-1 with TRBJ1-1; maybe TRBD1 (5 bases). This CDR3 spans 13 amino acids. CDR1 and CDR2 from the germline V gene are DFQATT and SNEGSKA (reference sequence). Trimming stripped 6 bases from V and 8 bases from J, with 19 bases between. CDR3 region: CSARERPASEAFF. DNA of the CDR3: TGCAGTGCCAGGGAGAGGCCTGCTTCCGAAGCTTTCTTT.

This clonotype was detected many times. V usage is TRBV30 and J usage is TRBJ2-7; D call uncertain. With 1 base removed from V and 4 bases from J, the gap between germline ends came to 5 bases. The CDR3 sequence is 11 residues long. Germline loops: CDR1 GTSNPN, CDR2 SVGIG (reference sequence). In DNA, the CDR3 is TGTGCCTGGAGTGGCCCATACGAGCAGTACTTC. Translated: CAWSGPYEQYF.

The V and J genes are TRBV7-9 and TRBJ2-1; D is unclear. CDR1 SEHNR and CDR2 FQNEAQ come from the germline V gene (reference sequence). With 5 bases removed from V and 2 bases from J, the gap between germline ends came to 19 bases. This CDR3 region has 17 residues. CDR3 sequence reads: CASSPKESRSPYNEQFF. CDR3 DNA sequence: TGTGCCAGCAGCCCCAAAGAGTCACGTTCACCCTACAATGAGCAGTTCTTC.